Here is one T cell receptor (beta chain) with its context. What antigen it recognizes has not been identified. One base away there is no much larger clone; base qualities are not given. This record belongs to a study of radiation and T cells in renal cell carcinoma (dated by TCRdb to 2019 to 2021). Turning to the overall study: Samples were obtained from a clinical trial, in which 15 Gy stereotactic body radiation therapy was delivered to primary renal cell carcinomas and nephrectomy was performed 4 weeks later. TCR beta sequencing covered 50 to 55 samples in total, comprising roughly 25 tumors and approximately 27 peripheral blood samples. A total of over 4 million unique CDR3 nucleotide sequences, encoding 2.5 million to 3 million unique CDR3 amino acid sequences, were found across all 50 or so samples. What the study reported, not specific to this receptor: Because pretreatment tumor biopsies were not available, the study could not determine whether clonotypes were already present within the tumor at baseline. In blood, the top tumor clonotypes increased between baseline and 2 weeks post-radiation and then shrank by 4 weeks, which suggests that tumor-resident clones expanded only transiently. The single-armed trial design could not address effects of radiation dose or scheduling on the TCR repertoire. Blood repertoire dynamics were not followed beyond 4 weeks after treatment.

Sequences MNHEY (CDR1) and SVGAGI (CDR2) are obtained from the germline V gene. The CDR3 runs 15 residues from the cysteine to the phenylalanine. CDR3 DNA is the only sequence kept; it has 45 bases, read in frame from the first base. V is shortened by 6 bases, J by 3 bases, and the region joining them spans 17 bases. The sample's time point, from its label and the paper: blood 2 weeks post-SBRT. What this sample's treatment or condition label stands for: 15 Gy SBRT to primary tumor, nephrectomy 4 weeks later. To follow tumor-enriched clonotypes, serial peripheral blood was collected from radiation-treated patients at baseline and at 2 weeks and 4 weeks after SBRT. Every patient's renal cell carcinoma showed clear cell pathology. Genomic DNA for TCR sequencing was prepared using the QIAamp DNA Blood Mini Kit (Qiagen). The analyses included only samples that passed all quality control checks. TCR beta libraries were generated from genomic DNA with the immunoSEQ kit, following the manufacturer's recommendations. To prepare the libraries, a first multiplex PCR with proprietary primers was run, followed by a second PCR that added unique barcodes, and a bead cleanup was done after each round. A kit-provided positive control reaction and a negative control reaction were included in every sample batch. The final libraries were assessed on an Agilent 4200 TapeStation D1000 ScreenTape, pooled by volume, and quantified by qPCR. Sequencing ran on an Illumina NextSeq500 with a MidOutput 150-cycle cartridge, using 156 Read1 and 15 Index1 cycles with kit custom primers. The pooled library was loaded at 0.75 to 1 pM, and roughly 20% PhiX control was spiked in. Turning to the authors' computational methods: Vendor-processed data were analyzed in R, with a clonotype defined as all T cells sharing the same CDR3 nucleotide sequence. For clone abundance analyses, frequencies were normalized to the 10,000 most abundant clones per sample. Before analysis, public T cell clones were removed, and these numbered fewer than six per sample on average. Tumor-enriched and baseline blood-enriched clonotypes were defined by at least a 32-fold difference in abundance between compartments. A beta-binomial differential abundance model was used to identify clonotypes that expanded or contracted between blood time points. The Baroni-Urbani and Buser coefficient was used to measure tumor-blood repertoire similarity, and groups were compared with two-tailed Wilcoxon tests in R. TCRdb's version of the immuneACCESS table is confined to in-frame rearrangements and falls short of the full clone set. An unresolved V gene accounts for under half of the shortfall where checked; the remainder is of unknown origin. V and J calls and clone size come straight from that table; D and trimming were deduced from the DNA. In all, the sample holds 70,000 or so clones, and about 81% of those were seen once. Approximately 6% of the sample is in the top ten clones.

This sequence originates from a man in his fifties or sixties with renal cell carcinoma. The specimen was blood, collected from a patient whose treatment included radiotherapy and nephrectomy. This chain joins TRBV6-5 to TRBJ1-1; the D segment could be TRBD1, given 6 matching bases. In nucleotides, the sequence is TGTGCCAGCAGCCCCCCCAGGGGCGGGGACACTGAAGCTTTCTTT. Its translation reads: CASSPPRGGDTEAFF.